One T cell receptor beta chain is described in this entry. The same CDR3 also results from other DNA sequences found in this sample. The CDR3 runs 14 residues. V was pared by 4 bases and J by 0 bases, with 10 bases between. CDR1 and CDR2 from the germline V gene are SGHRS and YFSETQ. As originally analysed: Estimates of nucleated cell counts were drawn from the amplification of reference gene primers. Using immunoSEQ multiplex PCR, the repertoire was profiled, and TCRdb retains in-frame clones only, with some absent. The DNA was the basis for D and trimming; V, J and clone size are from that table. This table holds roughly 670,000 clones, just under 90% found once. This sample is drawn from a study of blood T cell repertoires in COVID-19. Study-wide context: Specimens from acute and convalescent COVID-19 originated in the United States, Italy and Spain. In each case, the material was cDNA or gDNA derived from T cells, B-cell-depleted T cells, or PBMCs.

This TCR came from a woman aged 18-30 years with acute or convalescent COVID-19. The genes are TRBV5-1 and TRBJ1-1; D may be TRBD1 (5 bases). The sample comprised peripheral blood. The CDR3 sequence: CASSPRGVNTEAFF. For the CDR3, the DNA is TGCGCCAGCAGCCCCCGGGGGGTGAACACTGAAGCTTTCTTT.